This T cell receptor (beta chain) was documented in a study of tumour-infiltrating T cells in Burkitt lymphoma. Study-level information: Productive clonality predicted overall and progression-free survival.

The length of the CDR3 is 11 residues. V shed 4 bases and J shed 4 bases, with 2 bases lying between them. Germline CDR1 MGHDK, CDR2 SYGVNS. Repertoires were generated with immunoSEQ multiplex PCR, while TCRdb's copy carries only in-frame clones and drops some. Counted here are approximately 15,000 clones, more than 65% occurring once; the ten biggest clones make up 2.1%. The origin of this receptor is a human donor with diffuse large B-cell lymphoma. Sample: tumor tissue. The chain recombines TRBV25-1 with TRBJ2-1; D call uncertain. The DNA for the CDR3 is TGTGCCAGCAGTGGGTACAATGAGCAGTTCTTC. Its translation: CASSGYNEQFF.